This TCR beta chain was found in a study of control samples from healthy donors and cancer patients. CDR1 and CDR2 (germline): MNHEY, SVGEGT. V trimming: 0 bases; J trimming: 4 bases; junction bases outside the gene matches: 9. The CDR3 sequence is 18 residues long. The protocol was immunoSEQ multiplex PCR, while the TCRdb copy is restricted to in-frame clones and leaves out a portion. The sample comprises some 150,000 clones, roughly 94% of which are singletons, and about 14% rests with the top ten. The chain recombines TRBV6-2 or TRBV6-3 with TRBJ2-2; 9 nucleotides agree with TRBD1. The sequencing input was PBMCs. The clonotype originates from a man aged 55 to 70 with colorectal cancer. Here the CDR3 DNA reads TGTGCCAGCAGTTACTCGAAATTAGGACAGGGGTCCACCGGGGAGCTGTTTTTT. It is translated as CASSYSKLGQGSTGELFF.